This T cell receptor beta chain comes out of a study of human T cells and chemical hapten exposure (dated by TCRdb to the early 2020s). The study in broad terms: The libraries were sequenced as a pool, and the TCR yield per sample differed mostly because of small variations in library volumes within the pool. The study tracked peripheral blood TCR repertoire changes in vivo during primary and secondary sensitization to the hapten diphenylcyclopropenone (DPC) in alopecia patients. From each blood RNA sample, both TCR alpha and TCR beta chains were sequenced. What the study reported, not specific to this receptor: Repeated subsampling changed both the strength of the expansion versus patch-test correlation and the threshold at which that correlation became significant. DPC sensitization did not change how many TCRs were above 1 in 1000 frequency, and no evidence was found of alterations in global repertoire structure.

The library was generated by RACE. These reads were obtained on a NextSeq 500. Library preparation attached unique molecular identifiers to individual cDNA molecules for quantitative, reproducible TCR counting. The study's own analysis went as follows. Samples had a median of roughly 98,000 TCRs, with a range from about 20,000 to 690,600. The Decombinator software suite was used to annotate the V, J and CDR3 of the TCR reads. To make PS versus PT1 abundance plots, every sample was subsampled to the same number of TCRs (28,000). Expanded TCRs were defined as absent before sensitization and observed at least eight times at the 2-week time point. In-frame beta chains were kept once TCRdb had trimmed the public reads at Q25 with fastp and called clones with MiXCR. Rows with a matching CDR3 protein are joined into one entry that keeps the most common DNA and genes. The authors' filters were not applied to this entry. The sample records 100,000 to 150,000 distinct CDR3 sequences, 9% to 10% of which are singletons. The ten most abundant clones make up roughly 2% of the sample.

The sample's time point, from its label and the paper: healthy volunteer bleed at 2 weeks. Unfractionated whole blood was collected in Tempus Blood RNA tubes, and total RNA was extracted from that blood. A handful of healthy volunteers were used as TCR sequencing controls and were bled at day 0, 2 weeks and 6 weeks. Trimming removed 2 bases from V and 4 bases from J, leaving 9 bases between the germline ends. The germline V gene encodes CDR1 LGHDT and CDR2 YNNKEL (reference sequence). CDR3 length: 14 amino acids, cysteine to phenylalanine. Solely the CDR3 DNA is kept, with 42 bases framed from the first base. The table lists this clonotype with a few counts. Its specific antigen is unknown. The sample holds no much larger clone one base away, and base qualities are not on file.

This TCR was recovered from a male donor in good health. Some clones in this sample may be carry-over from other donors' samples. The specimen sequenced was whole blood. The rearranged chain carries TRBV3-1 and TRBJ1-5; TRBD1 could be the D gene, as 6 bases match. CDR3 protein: CASSQQGRNQPQHF. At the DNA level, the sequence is TGTGCCAGCAGCCAACAGGGGAGGAATCAGCCCCAGCATTTT.